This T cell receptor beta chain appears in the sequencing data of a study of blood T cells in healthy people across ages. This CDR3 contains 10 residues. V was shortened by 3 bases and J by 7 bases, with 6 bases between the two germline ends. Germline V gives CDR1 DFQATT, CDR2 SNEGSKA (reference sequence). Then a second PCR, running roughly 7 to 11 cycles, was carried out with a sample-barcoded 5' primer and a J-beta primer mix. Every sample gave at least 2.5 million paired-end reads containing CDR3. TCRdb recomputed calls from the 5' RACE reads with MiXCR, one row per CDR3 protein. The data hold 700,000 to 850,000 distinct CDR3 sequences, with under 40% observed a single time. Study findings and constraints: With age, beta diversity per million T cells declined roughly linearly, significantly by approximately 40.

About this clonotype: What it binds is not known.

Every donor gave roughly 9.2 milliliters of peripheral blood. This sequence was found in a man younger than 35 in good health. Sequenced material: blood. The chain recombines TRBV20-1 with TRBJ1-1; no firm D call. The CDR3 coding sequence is TGCAGTGCTAGCCGTAATGAAGCTTTCTTT. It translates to CSASRNEAFF.